Listed below are T cell receptor beta chains from one sample, sequenced in a study of long-term antiretroviral therapy in people with HIV. Produced via immunoSEQ multiplex PCR; TCRdb's table is partial and in-frame only. Here the sample spans approximately 25,000 clones, roughly 82% being singletons. The sequenced sample was unsorted PBMCs, obtained 0.8 years before starting antiretroviral therapy. The receptors shown here come from a young man with HIV. The CDR3 runs from the conserved cysteine through the conserved F or W. Each record gives: J gene, V gene, CDR3 protein.

>TRBJ2-3|TRBV7-3
CASSQWTSGGSTDTQYF
>TRBJ2-5|TRBV6-5
CASRPHRLGETQYF
>TRBJ2-7|TRBV19
CASRDRDRSAYEQYF
>TRBJ1-1|TRBV7-3
CASSFDGMNTEAFF
>TRBJ2-3|TRBV6-6
CASSYSSGLGVGTQYF
>TRBJ2-7|TRBV13
CASRSGGSLQQYF
>TRBJ2-7|TRBV9
CASSVGWTSGALYEQYF
>TRBJ2-7|TRBV5-1
CASSLGVWGADWAGGTSYEQYF
>TRBJ1-3|TRBV7-8
CASSPRESSGNTIYF
>TRBJ2-5|TRBV14
CASSQARVSLRETQYF
>TRBJ2-2|TRBV19
CASTLLGQGYSTGELFF
>TRBJ2-1|TRBV7-2
CASSLHGVWEQFF
>TRBJ2-3|TRBV5-6
CSTTSGTDTQYF
>TRBJ2-7|TRBV7-9
CASSSPTGGNAEQYF
>TRBJ1-2|TRBV29-1
CSAGETPANYGYTF
>TRBJ2-7|TRBV7-9
CASRRPSIDEQYF
>TRBJ2-2|TRBV7-2
CASSSGGANTGELFF
>TRBJ1-1|TRBV6-5
CASSYSSTGNTEAFF
>TRBJ1-1|TRBV11-2
CASSHQSPGAFF